This is a list of T cell receptor beta chains from one sample in a study of CD8 T cells in ankylosing spondylitis. TCRdb passed the 5' RACE reads through MiXCR, listing each CDR3 protein once. Of over 200,000 distinct CDR3 sequences listed, about a sixth are singletons. The specimen was blood, either unsorted or a sorted T cell fraction (not recorded which). Source of these receptors: a male donor with ankylosing spondylitis. Each CDR3 is given with its conserved first and last residue. A D gene is named only where the DNA matches it firmly. Clone size is stated in some rows and not others, as once, few, many or a class when expanded.

j_gene | d_gene | abundance | v_gene | len | CDR3aa | CDR3nt
TRBJ2-1 | . | few | TRBV29-1 | 10 | CSVQYNEQFF | TGCAGCGTTCAATACAATGAGCAGTTCTTC
TRBJ2-5 | . | many | TRBV5-1 | 17 | CASSLLDRGPEKETQYF | TGCGCCAGCAGCTTGTTAGACCGAGGCCCAGAGAAAGAGACCCAGTACTTC
TRBJ2-5 | . | many | TRBV4-1 | 15 | CASSQGHRPQETQYF | TGCGCCAGCAGCCAAGGACATCGACCCCAAGAGACCCAGTACTTC
TRBJ2-7 | . | few | TRBV4-1 | 12 | CASSQVGPEQYF | TGCGCCAGCAGCCAAGTGGGGCCCGAGCAGTACTTC
TRBJ2-1 | . | . | TRBV4-3 | 14 | CASSQSDTYNEQFF | TGCGCCAGCAGCCAAAGTGACACTTACAATGAGCAGTTCTTC
TRBJ2-7 | . | . | TRBV7-6 | 15 | CASRRHRDSASEQYF | TGTGCCAGCAGGCGGCATCGGGACTCCGCGTCCGAGCAGTACTTC
TRBJ1-2 | . | . | TRBV4-3 | 18 | CASSQDPRPLFLDYGYTF | TGCGCCAGCAGCCAAGATCCCAGGCCCCTATTCCTTGACTATGGCTACACCTTC
TRBJ2-3 | TRBD1 | few | TRBV7-6 | 14 | CASSTGTATDTQYF | TGTGCCAGCAGCACCGGGACAGCCACAGATACGCAGTATTTT
TRBJ2-1 | TRBD2 | . | TRBV2 | 15 | CASIRLAGGHNEQFF | TGTGCCAGCATTAGACTAGCGGGAGGGCATAATGAGCAGTTCTTC
TRBJ1-2 | TRBD1 | few | TRBV5-1 | 16 | CASSPITGGDDYGYTF | TGCGCCAGCAGCCCAATTACAGGGGGCGACGACTATGGCTACACCTTC
TRBJ2-1 | . | . | TRBV7-9 | 16 | CASSLAGHSSYNEQFF | TGTGCCAGCAGCTTAGCAGGGCATAGCTCCTACAATGAGCAGTTCTTC
TRBJ2-1 | TRBD1 | . | TRBV3-1 | 17 | CASSQEIGRGLYNEQFF | TGTGCCAGCAGCCAAGAAATTGGCAGGGGGCTTTACAATGAGCAGTTCTTC
TRBJ2-7 | . | many | TRBV29-1 | 14 | CSVEKGDGTYEQYF | TGCAGCGTTGAAAAGGGGGACGGGACCTACGAGCAGTACTTC
TRBJ2-1 | TRBD1 | few | TRBV20-1 | 15 | CSAPPPGGSYNEQFF | TGCAGTGCCCCACCCCCAGGGGGCTCTTACAATGAGCAGTTCTTC
TRBJ2-7 | . | few | TRBV6-2/TRBV6-3 | 13 | CASRGALLYEQYF | TGTGCCAGCAGGGGGGCTCTACTTTACGAGCAGTACTTC
TRBJ2-5 | . | . | TRBV7-9 | 16 | CASSSPPAGAQETQYF | TGTGCCAGCAGCTCGCCCCCTGCGGGGGCCCAAGAGACCCAGTACTTC
TRBJ1-1 | . | many | TRBV20-1 | 13 | CSDRVVGRTEAFF | TGCAGTGATAGAGTTGTGGGGCGGACTGAAGCTTTCTTT
TRBJ2-7 | TRBD1 | many | TRBV28 | 14 | CASSLAGGYYEQYF | TGTGCCAGCAGCTTAGCAGGGGGTTACTACGAGCAGTACTTC
TRBJ2-2 | . | . | TRBV11-1 | 18 | CASDQDSQTRDILGELFF | TGTGCCAGCGACCAAGACAGCCAGACTAGAGACATCCTCGGTGAGCTGTTTTTT
TRBJ1-6 | . | few | TRBV6-5 | 10 | CASSYVPLHF | TGTGCCAGCAGTTACGTTCCCCTCCACTTT
TRBJ2-1 | TRBD2 | . | TRBV20-1 | 15 | CSARDRGLAQWEQFF | TGCAGTGCTAGAGATAGGGGACTAGCACAATGGGAGCAGTTCTTC
TRBJ2-1 | . | many | TRBV7-2 | 15 | CASSWGGGSNNEQFF | TGTGCCAGCAGTTGGGGTGGGGGGAGTAACAATGAGCAGTTCTTC
TRBJ2-7 | TRBD2 | . | TRBV10-1 | 15 | CASSESTSGGYEQYF | TGCGCCAGCAGTGAGTCGACTAGCGGGGGGTACGAGCAGTACTTC
TRBJ2-3 | TRBD2 | once | TRBV5-1 | 16 | CASSLELAGGTDTQYF | TGCGCCAGCAGCTTGGAGCTAGCGGGGGGCACAGATACGCAGTATTTT
TRBJ1-5 | . | many | TRBV21-1 | 18 | CASSKLTETAGISQPQHF | TGTGCCAGCAGCAAACTTACTGAAACGGCAGGGATTAGTCAGCCCCAGCATTTT
TRBJ2-1 | TRBD2 | few | TRBV5-1 | 15 | CASSSGTSHYNEQFF | TGCGCCAGCAGCTCCGGGACTAGCCACTACAATGAGCAGTTCTTC
TRBJ1-1 | TRBD1 | few | TRBV12-3/TRBV12-4 | 13 | CATRDSMNTEAFF | TGTGCCACCAGGGACAGCATGAACACTGAAGCTTTCTTT
TRBJ2-1 | TRBD2 | . | TRBV15 | 15 | CATSGSSGSLYEQFF | TGTGCCACCAGCGGGTCTAGCGGGAGTCTCTATGAGCAGTTCTTC
TRBJ2-7 | . | many | TRBV2 | 15 | CASNPPLRSSYEQYF | TGTGCCAGCAACCCTCCCCTCCGGAGCTCCTACGAGCAGTACTTC
TRBJ1-2 | . | many | TRBV12-3/TRBV12-4 | 11 | CASSLGADPTF | TGTGCCAGCAGTTTAGGGGCAGACCCTACCTTC
TRBJ2-3 | . | . | TRBV10-1 | 16 | CARRMTSSEELDTQYF | TGCGCCAGAAGGATGACTTCCTCCGAGGAGTTGGATACGCAGTATTTT
TRBJ1-3 | . | many | TRBV12-3/TRBV12-4 | 14 | CASSLRDSGNTIYF | TGTGCCAGCAGTTTAAGGGACTCTGGAAACACCATATATTTT
TRBJ2-1 | TRBD2 | few | TRBV4-2 | 17 | CASSQGSAGGWVNEQFF | TGTGCCAGCAGCCAAGGGAGTGCGGGGGGGTGGGTCAATGAGCAGTTCTTC
TRBJ2-1 | TRBD2 | . | TRBV20-1 | 15 | CSAPSTSGVYNEQFF | TGCAGTGCTCCTTCGACTAGCGGGGTATACAATGAGCAGTTCTTC
TRBJ2-4 | TRBD1 | . | TRBV11-2 | 18 | CASSLTGGLILAKNIQYF | TGTGCCAGCAGCTTAACAGGGGGTCTGATACTAGCCAAAAACATTCAGTACTTC
TRBJ1-2 | TRBD1 | . | TRBV6-5 | 15 | CASSYQQGYHNGYTF | TGTGCCAGCAGTTACCAACAGGGGTATCATAATGGCTACACCTTC
TRBJ2-1 | TRBD2 | many | TRBV12-3/TRBV12-4 | 15 | CASSFTAGGYDEQFF | TGTGCCAGCAGTTTTACTGCGGGGGGTTACGATGAGCAGTTCTTC
TRBJ2-1 | . | few | TRBV3-1 | 15 | CASSLYYRVHNEQFF | TGTGCCAGCAGCCTCTACTACAGGGTTCACAATGAGCAGTTCTTC
TRBJ2-7 | . | few | TRBV7-8 | 13 | CASSLVRGDEQYF | TGTGCCAGCAGCTTAGTGCGGGGTGACGAGCAGTACTTC
TRBJ1-2 | TRBD1 | . | TRBV7-8 | 16 | CASTWDRDPTAYGYTF | TGTGCCAGCACCTGGGACAGGGACCCCACCGCGTATGGCTACACCTTC
TRBJ2-1 | TRBD1 | . | TRBV3-1 | 15 | CASSLQGALWNEQFF | TGTGCCAGCAGCCTACAGGGGGCATTGTGGAATGAGCAGTTCTTC
TRBJ2-5 | . | many | TRBV5-1 | 14 | CASSYRSLQETQYF | TGCGCCAGCAGCTACAGGAGCCTACAAGAGACCCAGTACTTC
TRBJ2-5 | . | . | TRBV5-1 | 17 | CASGPGTTRIKQETQYF | TGCGCCAGCGGGCCGGGGACAACTCGTATCAAGCAAGAGACCCAGTACTTC
TRBJ2-3 | TRBD1 | . | TRBV4-1 | 14 | CASSEDRGTDTQYF | TGCGCCAGCAGCGAGGACAGGGGCACAGATACGCAGTATTTT
TRBJ2-3 | TRBD2 | . | TRBV5-6 | 14 | CASSTGLERGTQYF | TGTGCCAGCAGCACGGGACTAGAGCGAGGGACGCAGTATTTT
TRBJ2-3 | . | . | TRBV27 | 13 | CASSPDGTDTQYF | TGTGCCAGCAGTCCGGACGGCACAGATACGCAGTATTTT
TRBJ2-3 | TRBD2 | few | TRBV27 | 14 | CASALAGIRDTQYF | TGTGCCAGCGCCCTAGCGGGGATAAGGGATACGCAGTATTTT
TRBJ2-1 | . | once | TRBV4-3 | 15 | CASSQESLAQNEQFF | TGCGCCAGCAGCCAAGAAAGTCTAGCCCAGAATGAGCAGTTCTTC
TRBJ2-7 | . | many | TRBV4-1 | 14 | CASSQGIDSYEQYF | TGCGCCAGCAGCCAAGGAATTGACAGCTACGAGCAGTACTTC
TRBJ1-1 | . | . | TRBV5-1 | 14 | CASSLSGVNTEAFF | TGCGCCAGCAGCTTGTCAGGAGTGAACACTGAAGCTTTCTTT
TRBJ2-1 | . | . | TRBV21-1 | 15 | CASSYRDRLYNEQFF | TGTGCCAGCAGCTACCGGGACAGACTTTACAATGAGCAGTTCTTC
TRBJ2-1 | TRBD2 | . | TRBV9 | 14 | CASGLTSGDYEQFF | TGTGCCAGTGGTTTGACCAGCGGGGACTACGAGCAGTTCTTC
TRBJ2-7 | . | . | TRBV6-1 | 14 | CASSDGRDNYEQYF | TGTGCCAGCAGTGACGGCCGGGACAACTACGAGCAGTACTTC
TRBJ2-1 | . | few | TRBV9 | 14 | CASSTEGGRDEQFF | TGTGCCAGCAGCACGGAGGGAGGCCGCGATGAGCAGTTCTTC
TRBJ1-6 | . | many | TRBV20-1 | 13 | CSAEAGLDSPLHF | TGCAGTGCGGAGGCAGGGTTGGATTCACCCCTCCACTTT
TRBJ1-4 | . | . | TRBV4-3 | 15 | CASSQDQGRHEKLFF | TGCGCCAGCAGCCAAGACCAGGGGAGGCACGAAAAACTGTTTTTT
TRBJ2-3 | . | . | TRBV7-9 | 12 | CASSSTGDTQYF | TGTGCCAGCAGCTCAACGGGCGATACGCAGTATTTT
TRBJ1-5 | . | few | TRBV4-3 | 14 | CASSQDLGDQPQHF | TGCGCCAGCAGCCAGGACCTAGGAGATCAGCCCCAGCATTTT
TRBJ2-1 | . | . | TRBV28 | 15 | CASSLAVGPHNEQFF | TGTGCCAGCAGTTTAGCGGTAGGGCCCCACAATGAGCAGTTCTTC
TRBJ2-2 | . | many | TRBV29-1 | 14 | CSVDSSPGTGELFF | TGCAGCGTTGATTCCAGCCCTGGTACCGGGGAGCTGTTTTTT